This T cell receptor (beta chain) was profiled in a study of blood T cell repertoires in COVID-19. Study-level information: Material from acute and convalescent COVID-19 was sourced from the United States, Italy and Spain. The analysed material was cDNA or gDNA that came from T cells, B-cell-depleted T cells, or PBMCs.

This CDR3 has 17 residues. The germline V and J ends were trimmed by 0 bases and 1 base, with 14 bases remaining between them. Germline V gene lookup returns CDR1 MNHEY and CDR2 SMNVEV (reference sequence). Authors' data handling: Amplifying reference gene primers gave estimates of nucleated cell counts. Clones were sequenced by immunoSEQ multiplex PCR, and TCRdb holds only the in-frame ones, with some missing. Clonal size and the V and J genes are those of that table, whereas D and trimming came from the DNA. The sample lists 75,000 to 100,000 clones, around nine tenths occurring once. Sequencing input: peripheral blood. This TCR was sampled from a man older than 75 with acute or convalescent COVID-19. This sequence joins TRBV27 and TRBJ2-3; perhaps TRBD2 as D (5 bases). The CDR3 DNA follows: TGTGCCAGCAGTTTATCACGTCCGGACTGGGGCACAGATACGCAGTATTTT. Translation gives CASSLSRPDWGTDTQYF.